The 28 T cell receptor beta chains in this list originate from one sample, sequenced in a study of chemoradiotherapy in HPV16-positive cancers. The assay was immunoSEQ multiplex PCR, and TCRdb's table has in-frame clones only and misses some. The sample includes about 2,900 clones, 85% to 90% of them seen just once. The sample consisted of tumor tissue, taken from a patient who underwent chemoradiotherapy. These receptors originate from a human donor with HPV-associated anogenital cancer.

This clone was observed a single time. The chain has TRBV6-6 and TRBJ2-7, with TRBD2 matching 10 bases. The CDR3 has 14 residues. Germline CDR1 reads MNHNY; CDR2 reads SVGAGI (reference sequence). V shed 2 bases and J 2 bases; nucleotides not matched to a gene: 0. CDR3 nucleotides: TGTGCCAGCAGTTACGGGACTAGCGCCTACGAGCAGTACTTC. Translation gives CASSYGTSAYEQYF.

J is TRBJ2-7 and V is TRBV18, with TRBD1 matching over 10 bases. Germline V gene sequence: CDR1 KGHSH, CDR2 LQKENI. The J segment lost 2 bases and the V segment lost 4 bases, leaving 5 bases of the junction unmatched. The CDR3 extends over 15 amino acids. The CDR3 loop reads CASSLGQGGTYEQYF. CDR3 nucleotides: TGTGCCAGCTCACTCGGACAGGGGGGGACCTACGAGCAGTACTTC.

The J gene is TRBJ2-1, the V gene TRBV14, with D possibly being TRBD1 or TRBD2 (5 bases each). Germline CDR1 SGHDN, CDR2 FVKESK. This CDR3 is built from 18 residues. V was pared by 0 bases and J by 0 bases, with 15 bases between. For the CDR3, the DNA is TGTGCCAGCAGCCAAGATAGCCGTTGGGGGAGCTCCTACAATGAGCAGTTCTTC. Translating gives CASSQDSRWGSSYNEQFF.

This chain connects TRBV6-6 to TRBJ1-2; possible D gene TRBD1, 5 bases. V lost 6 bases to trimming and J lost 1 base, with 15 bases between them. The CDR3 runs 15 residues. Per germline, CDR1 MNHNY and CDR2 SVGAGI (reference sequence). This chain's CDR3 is CASRSAKQGNYGYTF. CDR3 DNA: TGTGCCAGCAGATCGGCGAAGCAGGGTAACTATGGCTACACCTTC.

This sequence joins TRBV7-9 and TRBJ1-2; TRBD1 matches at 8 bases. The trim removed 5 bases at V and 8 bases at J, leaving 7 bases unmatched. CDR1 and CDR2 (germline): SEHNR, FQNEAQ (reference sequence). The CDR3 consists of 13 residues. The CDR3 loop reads CASSPRTGLGYTF. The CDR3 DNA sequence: TGTGCCAGCAGCCCACGGACAGGGTTGGGCTACACCTTC.

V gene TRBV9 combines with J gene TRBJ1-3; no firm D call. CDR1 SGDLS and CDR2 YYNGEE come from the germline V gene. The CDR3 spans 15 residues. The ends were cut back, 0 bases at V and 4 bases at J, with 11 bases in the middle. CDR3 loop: CASSVGSGVGNTIYF. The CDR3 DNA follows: TGTGCCAGCAGCGTAGGTAGCGGAGTGGGAAACACCATATATTTT.

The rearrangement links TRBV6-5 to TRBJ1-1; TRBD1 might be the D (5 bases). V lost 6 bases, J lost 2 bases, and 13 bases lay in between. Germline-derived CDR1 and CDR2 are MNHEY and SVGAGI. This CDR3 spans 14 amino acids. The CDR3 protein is CASSQRQLNTEAFF. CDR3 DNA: TGTGCCAGCAGCCAACGACAGCTTAACACTGAAGCTTTCTTT.

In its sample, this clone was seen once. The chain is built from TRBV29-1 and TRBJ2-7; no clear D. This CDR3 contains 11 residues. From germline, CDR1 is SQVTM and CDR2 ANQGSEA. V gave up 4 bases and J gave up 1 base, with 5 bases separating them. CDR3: CSVGASYEQYF. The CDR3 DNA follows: TGCAGCGTTGGGGCATCCTACGAGCAGTACTTC.

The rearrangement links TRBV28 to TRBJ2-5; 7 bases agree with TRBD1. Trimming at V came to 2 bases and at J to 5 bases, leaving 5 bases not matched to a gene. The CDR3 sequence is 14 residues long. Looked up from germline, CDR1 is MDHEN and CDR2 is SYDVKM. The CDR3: CASSLTGVYETQYF. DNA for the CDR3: TGTGCCAGCAGTTTAACAGGGGTTTATGAGACCCAGTACTTC.

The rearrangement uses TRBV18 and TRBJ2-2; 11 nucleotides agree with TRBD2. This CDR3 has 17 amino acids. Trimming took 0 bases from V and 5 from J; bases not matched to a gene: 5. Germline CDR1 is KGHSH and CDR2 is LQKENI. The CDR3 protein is CASSPPPSGGLTGELFF. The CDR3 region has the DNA TGTGCCAGCTCACCACCCCCTAGCGGGGGGTTGACCGGGGAGCTGTTTTTT.

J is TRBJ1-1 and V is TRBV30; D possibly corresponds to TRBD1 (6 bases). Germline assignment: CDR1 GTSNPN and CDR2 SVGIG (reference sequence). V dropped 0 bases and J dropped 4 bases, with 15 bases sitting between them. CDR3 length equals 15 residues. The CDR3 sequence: CAWSVLLRGTTEAFF. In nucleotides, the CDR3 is TGTGCCTGGAGTGTACTTTTGAGGGGGACCACTGAAGCTTTCTTT.

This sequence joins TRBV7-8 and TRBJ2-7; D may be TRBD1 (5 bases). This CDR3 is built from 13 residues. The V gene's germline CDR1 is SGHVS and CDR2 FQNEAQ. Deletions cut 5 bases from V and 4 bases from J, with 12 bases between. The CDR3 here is CASSEDTLYEQYF. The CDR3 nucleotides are TGTGCCAGCAGCGAGGACACGTTATACGAGCAGTACTTC.

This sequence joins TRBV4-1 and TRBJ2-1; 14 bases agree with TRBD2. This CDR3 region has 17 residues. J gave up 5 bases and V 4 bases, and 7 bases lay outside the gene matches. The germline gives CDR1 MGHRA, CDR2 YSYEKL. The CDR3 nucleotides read TGCGCCAGCAGCCCCAGACTAGCGGGAGGGCACGACAATGAGCAGTTCTTC. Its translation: CASSPRLAGGHDNEQFF.

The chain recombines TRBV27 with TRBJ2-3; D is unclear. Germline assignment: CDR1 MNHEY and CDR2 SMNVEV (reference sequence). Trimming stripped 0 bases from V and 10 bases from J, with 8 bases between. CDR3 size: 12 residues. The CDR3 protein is CASSLSGLAQYF. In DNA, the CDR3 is TGTGCCAGCAGTTTATCAGGGTTAGCGCAGTATTTT.

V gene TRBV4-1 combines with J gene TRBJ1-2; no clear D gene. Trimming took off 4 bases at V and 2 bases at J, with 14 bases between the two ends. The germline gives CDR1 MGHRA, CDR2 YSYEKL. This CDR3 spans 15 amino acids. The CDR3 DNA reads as TGCGCCAGCAGCCCCACGGCCCGAGGGAACTATGGCTACACCTTC. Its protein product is CASSPTARGNYGYTF.

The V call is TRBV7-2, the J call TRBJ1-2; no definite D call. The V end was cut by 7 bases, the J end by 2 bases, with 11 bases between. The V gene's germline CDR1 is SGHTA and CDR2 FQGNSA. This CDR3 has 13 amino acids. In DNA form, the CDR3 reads TGTGCCAGCACCCTCGGACCGAACTATGGCTACACCTTC. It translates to CASTLGPNYGYTF.

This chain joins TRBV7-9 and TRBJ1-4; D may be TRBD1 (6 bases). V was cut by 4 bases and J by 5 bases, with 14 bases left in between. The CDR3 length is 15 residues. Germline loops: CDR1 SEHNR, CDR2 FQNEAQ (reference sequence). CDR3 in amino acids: CASSSDRKQNEKLFF. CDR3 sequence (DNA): TGTGCCAGCAGCTCGGACAGAAAACAAAATGAAAAACTGTTTTTT.

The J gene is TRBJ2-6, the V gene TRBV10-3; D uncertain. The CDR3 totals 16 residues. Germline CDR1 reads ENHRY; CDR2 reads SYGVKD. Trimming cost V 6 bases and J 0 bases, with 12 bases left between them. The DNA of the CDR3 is TGTGCCATCAGGACGAGACCGGACTCTGGGGCCAACGTCCTGACTTTC. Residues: CAIRTRPDSGANVLTF.

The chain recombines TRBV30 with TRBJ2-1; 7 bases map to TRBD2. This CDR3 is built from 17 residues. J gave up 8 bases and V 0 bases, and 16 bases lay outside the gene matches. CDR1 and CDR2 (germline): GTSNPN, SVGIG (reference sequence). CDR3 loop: CAWSVRRWAGVYDEQFF. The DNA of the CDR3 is TGTGCCTGGAGTGTACGTAGATGGGCGGGAGTATACGATGAGCAGTTCTTC. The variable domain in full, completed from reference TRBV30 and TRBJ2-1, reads SQTIHQWPATLVQPVGSPLSLECTVEGTSNPNLYWYRQAAGRGLQLLFYSVGIGQISSEVPQNLSASRPQDRQFILSSKKLLLSDSGFYLCAWSVRRWAGVYDEQFFGPGTRLTVL.

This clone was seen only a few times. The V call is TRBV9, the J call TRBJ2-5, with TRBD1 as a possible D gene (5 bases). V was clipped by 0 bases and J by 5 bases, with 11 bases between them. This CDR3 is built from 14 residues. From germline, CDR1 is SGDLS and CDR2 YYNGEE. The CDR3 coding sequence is TGTGCCAGCAGCGTAGGGGTACAGGCGGAGACCCAGTACTTC. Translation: CASSVGVQAETQYF. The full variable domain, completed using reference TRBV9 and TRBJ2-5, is DSGVTQTPKHLITATGQRVTLRCSPRSGDLSVYWYQQSLDQGLQFLIQYYNGEERAKGNILERFSAQQFPDLHSELNLSSLELGDSALYFCASSVGVQAETQYFGPGTRLLVL.

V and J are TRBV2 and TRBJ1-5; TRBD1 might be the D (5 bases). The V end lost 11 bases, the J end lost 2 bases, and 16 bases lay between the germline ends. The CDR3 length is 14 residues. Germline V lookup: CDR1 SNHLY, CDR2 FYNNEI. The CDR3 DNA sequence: TGTGCCTCTAGGGGAAATGTGGGCAATCAGCCCCAGCATTTT. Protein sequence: CASRGNVGNQPQHF. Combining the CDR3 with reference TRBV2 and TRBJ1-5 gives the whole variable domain EPEVTQTPSHQVTQMGQEVILRCVPISNHLYFYWYRQILGQKVEFLVSFYNNEISEKSEIFDDQFSVERPDGSNFTLKIRSTKLEDSAMYFCASRGNVGNQPQHFGDGTRLSIL.

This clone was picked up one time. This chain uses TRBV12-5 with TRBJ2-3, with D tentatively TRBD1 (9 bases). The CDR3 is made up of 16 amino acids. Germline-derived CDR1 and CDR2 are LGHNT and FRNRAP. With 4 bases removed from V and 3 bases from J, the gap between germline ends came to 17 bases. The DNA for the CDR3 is TGTGCTAGTGGTTCGGGGGGGACAGGGCAAACAGATACGCAGTATTTT. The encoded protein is CASGSGGTGQTDTQYF.

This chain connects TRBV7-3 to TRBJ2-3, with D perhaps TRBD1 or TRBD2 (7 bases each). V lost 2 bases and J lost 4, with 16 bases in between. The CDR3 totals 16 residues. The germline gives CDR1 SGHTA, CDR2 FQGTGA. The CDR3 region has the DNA TGTGCCAGCAGCTTATCATCCAGGGGGGGCGCAGATACGCAGTATTTT. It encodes CASSLSSRGGADTQYF.

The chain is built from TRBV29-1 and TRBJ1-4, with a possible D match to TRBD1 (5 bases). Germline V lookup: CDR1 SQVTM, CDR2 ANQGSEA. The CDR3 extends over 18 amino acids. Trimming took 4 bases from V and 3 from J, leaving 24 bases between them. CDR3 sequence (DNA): TGCAGCGTTGCAGGGAGAAACCCGATCGGGCAGGCTAATGAAAAACTGTTTTTT. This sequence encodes CSVAGRNPIGQANEKLFF. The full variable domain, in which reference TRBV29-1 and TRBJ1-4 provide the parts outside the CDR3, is SAVISQKPSRDICQRGTSLTIQCQVDSQVTMMFWYRQQPGQSLTLIATANQGSEATYESGFVIDKFPISRPNLTFSTLTVSNMSPEDSSIYLCSVAGRNPIGQANEKLFFGSGTQLSVL.

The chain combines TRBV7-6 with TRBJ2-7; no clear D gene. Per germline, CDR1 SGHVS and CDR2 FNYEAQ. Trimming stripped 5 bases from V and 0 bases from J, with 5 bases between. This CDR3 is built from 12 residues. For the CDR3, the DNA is TGTGCCAGCAGCCCCAACTCCTACGAGCAGTACTTC. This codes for CASSPNSYEQYF.

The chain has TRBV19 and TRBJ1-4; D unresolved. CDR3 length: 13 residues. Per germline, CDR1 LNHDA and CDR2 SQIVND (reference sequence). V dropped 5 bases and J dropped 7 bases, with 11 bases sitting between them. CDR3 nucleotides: TGTGCCAGTAGTGATATCCGCGGTGAAAAACTGTTTTTT. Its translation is CASSDIRGEKLFF.

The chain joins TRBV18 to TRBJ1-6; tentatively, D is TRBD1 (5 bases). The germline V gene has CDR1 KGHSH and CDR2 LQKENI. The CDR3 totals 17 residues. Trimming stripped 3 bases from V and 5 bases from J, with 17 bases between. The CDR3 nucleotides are TGTGCCAGCTCACCGACCTCGCAGCAGGGAAATAATTCACCCCTCCACTTT. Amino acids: CASSPTSQQGNNSPLHF.

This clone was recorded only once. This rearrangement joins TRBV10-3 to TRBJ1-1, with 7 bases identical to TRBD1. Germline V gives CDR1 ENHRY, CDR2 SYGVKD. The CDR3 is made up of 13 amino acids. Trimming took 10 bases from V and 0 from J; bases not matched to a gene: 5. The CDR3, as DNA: TGTGCCACGCGGGACAGCATGAACACTGAAGCTTTCTTT. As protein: CATRDSMNTEAFF.